This T cell receptor (beta chain) emerged from a study of cytomegalovirus exposure and HLA in healthy donors. Study in general: Around 200 million T cells yielded some 100 million unique TCR beta sequences, as an earlier analysis found.

This CDR3 contains 16 residues. Per the germline V gene, CDR1 is ENHRY and CDR2 is SYGVKD. After removal of 5 bases from V and 0 bases from J, the junction contained 5 bases not matched to a gene. Samples came from healthy bone marrow donors. Details on this clone: Its matching antigen is unknown.

In the PCR, 60 Vbeta and 13 Jbeta primers were used. Clones were sequenced by immunoSEQ multiplex PCR, and TCRdb holds only the in-frame ones, with some missing. This repertoire comprises about 200,000 clones; its ten largest clones make up about 6%. Study-level findings and limits: A later analysis linked a missense DCLRE1C variant to TCR beta V- and J-gene trimming.

This TCR was recovered from a man between 25 and 39 years old in good health and CMV-seronegative. J is TRBJ1-2 and V is TRBV10-3, with 11 bases that match TRBD1. Specimen: PBMCs. CDR3 nucleotide sequence: TGTGCCATCAGTAGGACAGGGGGCCGTCCTAACTATGGCTACACCTTC. Its translation is CAISRTGGRPNYGYTF.